The source of this TCR beta chain is a study of naive and memory T cell subsets. This clonotype was picked up many times. The beta constant-region primer was an equimolar mix of two oligonucleotides covering TRBC1 and TRBC2. One entry per CDR3 protein, called by TCRdb with MiXCR from the UMI-ligation and nested PCR reads. This table has roughly 98,000 distinct CDR3 sequences, around 7% appearing once. Four subsets defined by CD45RA and CD27 were sorted after CD3, CD4, CD8 and live/dead staining. Germline CDR1 is SGHTA and CDR2 is FQGNSA. V gave up 6 bases and J gave up 12 bases, with 12 bases separating them. This CDR3 region has 11 residues.

The origin of this receptor is a human donor in good health. Sequenced sample: central memory CD4+ T cells from blood. The genes are TRBV7-2 and TRBJ2-1; no reliable D call. This CDR3 reads CASSYTTGQFF. Written as DNA, the CDR3 is TGTGCCAGCAGTTACACGACTGGGCAGTTCTTC.